This TCR beta chain comes out of a study of control samples from healthy donors and cancer patients (dated by TCRdb to 2018 to 2021). Details on this clone: This clone's antigen is unknown. Within one base of it there is no much larger clone, and no base qualities were kept.

The library came from the immunoSEQ multiplex PCR assay. Not all clones reach the TCRdb copy of this immuneACCESS table, which keeps in-frame sequences only. Checked studies attribute under half of the gap to unresolved V genes and leave the rest unexplained. The sample table lists about 100,000 clones, approximately 84% of them with a count of one. The ten largest clones take up 15% to 20% of the sample. Reading the germline V gene gives CDR1 SGDLS and CDR2 YYNGEE. V loses 0 bases of germline sequence and J loses 1 base, and the interval between the two ends is 22 bases. Measured from the cysteine to the phenylalanine, the CDR3 is 19 residues long. Left in the record is the CDR3 DNA by itself, 57 bases read in frame from the first base.

The source is a woman between 50 and 59 years old in good health. Material for sequencing was blood. The chain employs TRBV9 and TRBJ1-1, with the D gene not confidently named. The nucleotide sequence reads TGTGCCAGCAGCGTAGGGGGTCTGGGTCCACAGCGCCAGAACACTGAAGCTTTCTTT. Translated, this gives CASSVGGLGPQRQNTEAFF.